A single sample gave rise to the 4 T cell receptor beta chains below, sequenced in a study of T cell changes during pregnancy in multiple sclerosis. TCRdb's table, derived via immunoSEQ multiplex PCR, lists solely in-frame clones and lacks some. The table lists around 3,500 clones, 70% to 90% of them singletons. The material was CD8+ T cells from peripheral blood mononuclear cells, obtained in the first trimester of pregnancy. These receptors originate from a female donor in good health, enrolled as a control in a pregnancy study.

The chain couples TRBV10-3 to TRBJ2-7, with TRBD2 matching over 16 bases. The germline V gene encodes CDR1 ENHRY and CDR2 SYGVKD. With 6 bases clipped from V and 6 bases from J, the junction kept 14 bases outside the gene matches. The CDR3 loop spans 18 amino acids. CDR3 amino acids: CAISPGLAGGKTRPEQYF. The CDR3 region has the DNA TGTGCCATCAGCCCGGGACTAGCGGGGGGGAAGACCCGTCCCGAGCAGTACTTC.

V is TRBV11-2 and J is TRBJ2-7; 11 positions agree with TRBD1. CDR1 and CDR2 from the germline V gene are SGHAT and FQNNGV. Trimming removed 4 bases from V and 2 bases from J; junction bases left unmatched: 4. The CDR3 has 15 residues. The CDR3 region is CASSSDRGPAYEQYF. The CDR3 DNA is TGTGCCAGCAGCTCGGACAGGGGGCCAGCCTACGAGCAGTACTTC.

This clone appeared once. The rearrangement links TRBV7-9 to TRBJ1-1, with TRBD1 matching over 9 bases. The CDR3 totals 17 residues. The V segment lost 2 bases and the J segment 5 bases; nucleotides outside the gene matches: 12. Germline V gives CDR1 SEHNR, CDR2 FQNEAQ (reference sequence). The CDR3 reads CASSLSTGGDLRTEAFF. DNA for the CDR3: TGTGCCAGCAGCTTAAGCACAGGGGGCGATTTGCGTACTGAAGCTTTCTTT.

The chain joins TRBV5-1 to TRBJ2-1, with 8 nucleotides matching TRBD2. The CDR3 runs to 14 residues. Germline V gene lookup returns CDR1 SGHRS and CDR2 YFSETQ. V lost 6 bases to trimming and J lost 4 bases; unmatched junction nucleotides: 6. CDR3 protein: CASTPGLDYNEQFF. The CDR3 DNA sequence: TGCGCCAGCACCCCGGGACTAGATTACAATGAGCAGTTCTTC.